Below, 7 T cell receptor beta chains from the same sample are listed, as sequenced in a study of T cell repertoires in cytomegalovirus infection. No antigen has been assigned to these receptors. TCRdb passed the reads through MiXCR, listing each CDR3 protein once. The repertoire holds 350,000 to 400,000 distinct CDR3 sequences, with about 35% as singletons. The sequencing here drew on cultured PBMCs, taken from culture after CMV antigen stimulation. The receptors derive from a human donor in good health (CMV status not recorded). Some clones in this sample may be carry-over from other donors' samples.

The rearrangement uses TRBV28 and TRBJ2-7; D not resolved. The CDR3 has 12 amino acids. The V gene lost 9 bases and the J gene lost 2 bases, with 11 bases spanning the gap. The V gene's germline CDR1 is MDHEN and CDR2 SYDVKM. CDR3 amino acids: CASHTPAYEQYF. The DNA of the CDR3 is TGTGCCAGTCATACCCCAGCCTACGAGCAGTACTTC.

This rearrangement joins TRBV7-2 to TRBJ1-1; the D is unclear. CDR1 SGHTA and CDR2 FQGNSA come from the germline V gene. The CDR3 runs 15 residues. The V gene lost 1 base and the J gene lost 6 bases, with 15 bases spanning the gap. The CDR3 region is CASSLDSPWSAEAFF. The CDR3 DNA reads TGTGCCAGCAGCTTAGACAGCCCCTGGTCGGCTGAAGCTTTCTTT.

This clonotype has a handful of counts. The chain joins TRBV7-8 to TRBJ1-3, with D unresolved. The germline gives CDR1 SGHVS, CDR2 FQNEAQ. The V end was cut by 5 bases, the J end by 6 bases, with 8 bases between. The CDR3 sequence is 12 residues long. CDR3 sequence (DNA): TGTGCCAGCAGCCAAACGACAAACACCATATATTTT. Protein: CASSQTTNTIYF.

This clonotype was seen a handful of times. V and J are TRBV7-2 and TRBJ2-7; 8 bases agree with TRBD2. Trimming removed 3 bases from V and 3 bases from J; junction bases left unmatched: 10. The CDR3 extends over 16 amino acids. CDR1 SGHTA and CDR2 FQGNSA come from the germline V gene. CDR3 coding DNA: TGTGCCAGCAGCTTGGTAAACAGCGCGGGAGGCTACGAGCAGTACTTC. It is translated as CASSLVNSAGGYEQYF.

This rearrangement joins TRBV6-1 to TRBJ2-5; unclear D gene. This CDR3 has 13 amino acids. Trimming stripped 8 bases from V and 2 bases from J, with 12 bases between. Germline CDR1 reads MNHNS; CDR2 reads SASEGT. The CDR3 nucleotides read TGTGCCAGCGGTTTACAGATGCAAGAGACCCAGTACTTC. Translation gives CASGLQMQETQYF.

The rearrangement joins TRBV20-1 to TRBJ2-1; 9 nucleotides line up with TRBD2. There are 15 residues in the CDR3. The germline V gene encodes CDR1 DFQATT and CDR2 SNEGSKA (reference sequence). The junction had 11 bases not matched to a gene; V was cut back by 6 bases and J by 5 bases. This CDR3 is CSAGDSGSSHNEQFF. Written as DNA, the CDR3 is TGCAGTGCGGGGGATAGCGGGAGTTCCCACAATGAGCAGTTCTTC.

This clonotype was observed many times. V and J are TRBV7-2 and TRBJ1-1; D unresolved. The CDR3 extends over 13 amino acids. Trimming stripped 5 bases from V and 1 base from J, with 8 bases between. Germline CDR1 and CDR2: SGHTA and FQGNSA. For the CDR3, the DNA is TGTGCCAGCAGCACCGGGGAGAACACTGAAGCTTTCTTT. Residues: CASSTGENTEAFF.